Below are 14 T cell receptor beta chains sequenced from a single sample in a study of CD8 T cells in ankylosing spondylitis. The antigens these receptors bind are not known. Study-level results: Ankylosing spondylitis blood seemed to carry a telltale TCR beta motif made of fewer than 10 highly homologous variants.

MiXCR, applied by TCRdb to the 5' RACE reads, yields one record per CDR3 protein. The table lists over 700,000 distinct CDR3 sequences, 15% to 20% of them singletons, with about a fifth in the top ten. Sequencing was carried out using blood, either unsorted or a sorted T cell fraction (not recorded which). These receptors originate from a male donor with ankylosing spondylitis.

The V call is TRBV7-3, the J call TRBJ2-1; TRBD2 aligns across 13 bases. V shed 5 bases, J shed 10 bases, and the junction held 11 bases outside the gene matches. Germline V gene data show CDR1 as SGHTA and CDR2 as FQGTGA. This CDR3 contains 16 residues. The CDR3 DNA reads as TGTGCCAGCAGCCCCCCGGGACTAGCGGGAATGATGGAGCAGTTCTTC. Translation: CASSPPGLAGMMEQFF.

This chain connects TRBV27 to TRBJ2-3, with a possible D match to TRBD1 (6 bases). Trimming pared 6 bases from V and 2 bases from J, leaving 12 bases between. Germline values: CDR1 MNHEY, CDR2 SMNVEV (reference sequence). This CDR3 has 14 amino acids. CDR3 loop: CASSRQVFTDTQYF. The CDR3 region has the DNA TGTGCCAGCAGCCGACAGGTGTTCACAGATACGCAGTATTTT.

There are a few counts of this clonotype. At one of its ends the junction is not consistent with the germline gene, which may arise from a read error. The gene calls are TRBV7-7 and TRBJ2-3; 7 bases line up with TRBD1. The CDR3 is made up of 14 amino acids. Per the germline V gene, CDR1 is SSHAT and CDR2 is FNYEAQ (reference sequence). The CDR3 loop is CASSAGTVTDTQYF. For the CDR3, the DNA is TGTGCTAGCAGCGCCGGGACAGTCACAGATACGCAGTATTTT.

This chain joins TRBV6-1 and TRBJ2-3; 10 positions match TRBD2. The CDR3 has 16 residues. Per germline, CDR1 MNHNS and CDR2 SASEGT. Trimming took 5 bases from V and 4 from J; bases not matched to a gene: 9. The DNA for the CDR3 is TGTGCCAGCAGTCAAGGGACTAGCGACGGGTCAGATACGCAGTATTTT. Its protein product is CASSQGTSDGSDTQYF.

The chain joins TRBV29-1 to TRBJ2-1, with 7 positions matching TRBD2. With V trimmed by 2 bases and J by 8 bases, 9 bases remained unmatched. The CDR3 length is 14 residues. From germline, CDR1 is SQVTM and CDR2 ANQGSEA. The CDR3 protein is CSVELRTSGDEQFF. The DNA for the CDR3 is TGCAGCGTTGAATTGAGGACAAGCGGGGATGAGCAGTTCTTC.

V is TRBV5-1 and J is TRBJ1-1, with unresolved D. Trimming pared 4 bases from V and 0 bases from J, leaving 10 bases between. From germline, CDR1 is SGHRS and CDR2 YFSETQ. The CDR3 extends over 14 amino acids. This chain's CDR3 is CASSELAVNTEAFF. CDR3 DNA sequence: TGCGCCAGCAGCGAATTGGCAGTGAACACTGAAGCTTTCTTT.

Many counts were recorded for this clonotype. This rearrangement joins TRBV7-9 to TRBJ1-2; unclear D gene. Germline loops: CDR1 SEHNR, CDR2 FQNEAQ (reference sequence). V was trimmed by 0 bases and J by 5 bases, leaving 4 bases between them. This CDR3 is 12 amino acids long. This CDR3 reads CASSLAGYGYTF. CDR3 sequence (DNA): TGTGCCAGCAGCTTAGCCGGTTATGGCTACACCTTC.

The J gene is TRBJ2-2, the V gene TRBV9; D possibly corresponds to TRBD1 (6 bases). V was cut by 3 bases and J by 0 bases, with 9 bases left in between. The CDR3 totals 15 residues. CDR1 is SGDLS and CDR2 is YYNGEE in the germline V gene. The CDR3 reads CASSEGTTNTGELFF. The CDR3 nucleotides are TGTGCCAGCAGCGAGGGGACAACGAACACCGGGGAGCTGTTTTTT.

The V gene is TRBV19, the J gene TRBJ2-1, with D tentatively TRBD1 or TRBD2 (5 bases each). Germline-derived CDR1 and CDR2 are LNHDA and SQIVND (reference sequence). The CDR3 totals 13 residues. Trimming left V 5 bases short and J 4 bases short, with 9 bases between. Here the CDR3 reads CASSDRLYNEQFF. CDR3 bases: TGTGCCAGTAGTGACAGACTATACAATGAGCAGTTCTTC.

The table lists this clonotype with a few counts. The CDR3 bases are TGTGCCAGCAGCTTGGCAATTCTGAACACTGAAGCTTTCTTT. Translated, it gives CASSLAILNTEAFF. The chain couples TRBV7-2 to TRBJ1-1, with D uncertain. Between the trimmed V and J ends, which lost 3 bases and 0 bases, there was a span of 8 bases. Germline V gene data show CDR1 as SGHTA and CDR2 as FQGNSA. The CDR3 is made up of 14 amino acids.

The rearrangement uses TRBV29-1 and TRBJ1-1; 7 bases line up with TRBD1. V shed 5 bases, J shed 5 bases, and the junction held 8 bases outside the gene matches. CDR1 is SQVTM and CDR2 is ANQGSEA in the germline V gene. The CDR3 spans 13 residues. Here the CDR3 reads CSVFRQGGTEAFF. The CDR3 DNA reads TGCAGCGTTTTTCGACAGGGAGGTACTGAAGCTTTCTTT.

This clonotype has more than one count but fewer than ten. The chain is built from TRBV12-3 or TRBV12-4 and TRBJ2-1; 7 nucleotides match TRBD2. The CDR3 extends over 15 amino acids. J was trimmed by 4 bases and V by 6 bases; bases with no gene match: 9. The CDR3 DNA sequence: TGTGCCAGCAGCCCGGAGGGAGGGGTTTACAATGAGCAGTTCTTC. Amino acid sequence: CASSPEGGVYNEQFF.

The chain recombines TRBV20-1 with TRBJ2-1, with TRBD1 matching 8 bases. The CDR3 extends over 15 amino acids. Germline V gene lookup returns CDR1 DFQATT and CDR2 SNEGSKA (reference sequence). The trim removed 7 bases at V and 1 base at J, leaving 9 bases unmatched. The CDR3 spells CSVTPGQESYNEQFF. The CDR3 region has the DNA TGCAGTGTCACCCCGGGACAGGAATCCTACAATGAGCAGTTCTTC.

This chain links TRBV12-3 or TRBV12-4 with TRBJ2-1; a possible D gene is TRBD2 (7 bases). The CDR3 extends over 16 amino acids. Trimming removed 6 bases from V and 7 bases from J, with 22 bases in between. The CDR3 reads CASSLGGGGGWNEQFF. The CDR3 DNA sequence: TGTGCCAGCAGCCTGGGAGGGGGGGGCGGTTGGAATGAGCAGTTCTTC.